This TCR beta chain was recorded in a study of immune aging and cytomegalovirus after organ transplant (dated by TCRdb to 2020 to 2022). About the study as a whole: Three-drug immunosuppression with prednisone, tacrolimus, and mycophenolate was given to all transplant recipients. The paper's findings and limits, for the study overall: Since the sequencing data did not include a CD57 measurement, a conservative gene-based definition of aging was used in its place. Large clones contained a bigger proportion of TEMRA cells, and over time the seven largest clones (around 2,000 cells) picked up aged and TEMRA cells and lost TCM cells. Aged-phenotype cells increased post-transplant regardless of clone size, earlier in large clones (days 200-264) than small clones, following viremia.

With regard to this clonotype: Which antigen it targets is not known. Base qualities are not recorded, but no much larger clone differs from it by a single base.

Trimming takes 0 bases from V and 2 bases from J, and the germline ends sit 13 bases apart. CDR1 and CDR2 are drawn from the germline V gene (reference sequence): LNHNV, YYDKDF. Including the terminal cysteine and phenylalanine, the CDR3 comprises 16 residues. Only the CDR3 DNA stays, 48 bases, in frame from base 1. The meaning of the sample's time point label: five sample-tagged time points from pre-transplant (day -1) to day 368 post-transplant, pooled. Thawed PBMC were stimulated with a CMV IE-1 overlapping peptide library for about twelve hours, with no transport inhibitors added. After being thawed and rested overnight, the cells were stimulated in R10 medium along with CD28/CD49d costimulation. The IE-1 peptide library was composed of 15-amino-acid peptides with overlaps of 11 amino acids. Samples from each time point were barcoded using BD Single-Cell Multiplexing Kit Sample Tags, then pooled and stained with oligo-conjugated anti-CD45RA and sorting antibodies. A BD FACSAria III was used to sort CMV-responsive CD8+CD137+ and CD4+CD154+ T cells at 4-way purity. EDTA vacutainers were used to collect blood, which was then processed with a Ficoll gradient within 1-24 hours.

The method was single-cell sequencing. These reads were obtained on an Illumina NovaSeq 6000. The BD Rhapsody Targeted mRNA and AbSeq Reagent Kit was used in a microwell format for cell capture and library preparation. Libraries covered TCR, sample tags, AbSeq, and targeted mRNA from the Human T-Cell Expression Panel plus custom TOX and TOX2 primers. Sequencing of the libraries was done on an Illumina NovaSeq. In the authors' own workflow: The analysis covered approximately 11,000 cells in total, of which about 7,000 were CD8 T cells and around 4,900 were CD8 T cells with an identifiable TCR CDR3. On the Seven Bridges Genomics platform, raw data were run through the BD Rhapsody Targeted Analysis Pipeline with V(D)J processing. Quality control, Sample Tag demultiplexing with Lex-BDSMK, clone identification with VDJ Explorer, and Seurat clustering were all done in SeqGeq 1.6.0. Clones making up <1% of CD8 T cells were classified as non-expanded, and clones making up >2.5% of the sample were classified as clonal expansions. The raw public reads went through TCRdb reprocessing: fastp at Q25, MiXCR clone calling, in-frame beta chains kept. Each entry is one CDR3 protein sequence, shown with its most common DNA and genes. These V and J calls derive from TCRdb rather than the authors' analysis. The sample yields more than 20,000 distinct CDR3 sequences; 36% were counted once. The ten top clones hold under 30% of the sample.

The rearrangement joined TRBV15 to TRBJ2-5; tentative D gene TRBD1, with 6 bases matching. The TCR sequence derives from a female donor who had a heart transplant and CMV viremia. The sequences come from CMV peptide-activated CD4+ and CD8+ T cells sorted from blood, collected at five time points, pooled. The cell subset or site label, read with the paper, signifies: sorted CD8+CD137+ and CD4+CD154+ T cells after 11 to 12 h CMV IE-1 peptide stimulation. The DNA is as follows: TGTGCCACCAGCAGAGACGGTTCTAGGGGGCAAGAGACCCAGTACTTC. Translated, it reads CATSRDGSRGQETQYF.